Sequencing of this T cell receptor beta chain was carried out in a study of early T cells in non-severe SARS-CoV-2 infection. Study-level background: Investigators sequenced bulk RNA drawn from unsorted whole blood, and chains remained unpaired. General study results and limits: VDJdb matching skewed toward anti-spike CD8 responses, missing private and CD4 specificities.

Attachment of unique molecular identifiers was made to individual cDNA molecules. TCRdb processed the 5' RACE reads anew with MiXCR; each CDR3 protein has one entry. The table has tens of thousands of distinct CDR3 sequences, approximately 9.9% seen once. As concerns this clonotype: Antigen unknown.

Germline V gene lookup returns CDR1 SGHNT and CDR2 YYREEE (reference sequence). V trimming: 4 bases; J trimming: 5 bases; junction bases outside the gene matches: 6. The CDR3 loop spans 14 amino acids. This rearrangement joins TRBV5-4 to TRBJ2-7, with 10 nucleotides matching TRBD1. Sequences were obtained from whole blood. This receptor was obtained from an adult who was a healthcare worker with PCR-confirmed SARS-CoV-2 infection or an uninfected control (not recorded which). CDR3 coding DNA: TGTGCCAGCAGCATCGGGACAGGGGAGAACGAGCAGTACTTC. The encoded protein is CASSIGTGENEQYF.